This T cell receptor beta chain is from a study of OX40 agonist ivuxolimab in advanced cancers. Study-wide results and limits: Clonal expansion among partial responders at 0.1-3.0 mg/kg ranked near the lowest.

Repertoires were generated with immunoSEQ multiplex PCR, while TCRdb's copy carries only in-frame clones and drops some. Among 52,000 or so clones listed, 84% were seen once. Of note for this clone: Its target is not known.

CDR3 length: 15 amino acids. J lost 2 bases, V lost 4 bases, and 5 bases had no gene match. Germline V gene data show CDR1 as SGHVS and CDR2 as FQNEAQ. Blood was sampled at baseline, cycle 4 day 1, and cycle 7 day 1. The source of this sequence is an adult with an advanced solid tumor such as melanoma, head and neck, liver or kidney cancer. The V and J genes are TRBV7-8 and TRBJ2-1, with 7 bases fitting TRBD1. Sequenced here: CD4+ or CD8+ T cells sorted from blood, sampled in a trial of the OX40 agonist ivuxolimab. The CDR3 region has the DNA TGTGCCAGCAGCTCTGACAGGGTCCCCTACAATGAGCAGTTCTTC. Its protein product is CASSSDRVPYNEQFF.